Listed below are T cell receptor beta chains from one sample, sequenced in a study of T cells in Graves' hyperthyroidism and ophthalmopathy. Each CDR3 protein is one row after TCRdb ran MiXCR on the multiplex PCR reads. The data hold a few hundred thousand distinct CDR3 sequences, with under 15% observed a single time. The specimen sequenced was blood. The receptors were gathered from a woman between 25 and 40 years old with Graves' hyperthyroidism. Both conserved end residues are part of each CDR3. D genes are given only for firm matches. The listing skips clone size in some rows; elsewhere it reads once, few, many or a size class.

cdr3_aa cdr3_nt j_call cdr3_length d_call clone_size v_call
CSVRPSGSRETQYF TGCAGCGTCCGTCCTAGCGGGAGTAGAGAGACCCAGTACTTC TRBJ2-5 14 TRBD2 . TRBV29-1
CASSWGRMNTGELFF TGCGCCAGCAGCTGGGGACGGATGAACACCGGGGAGCTGTTTTTT TRBJ2-2 15 . . TRBV5-1
CASSLGPSPQAIMNTGELFF TGTGCCAGCAGCTTAGGCCCGTCCCCACAGGCCATTATGAACACCGGGGAGCTGTTTTTT TRBJ2-2 20 . many TRBV7-3
CASSEGGWTGELFF TGTGCCAGCAGCGAGGGAGGGTGGACCGGGGAGCTGTTTTTT TRBJ2-2 14 TRBD2 few TRBV6-2/TRBV6-3
CASSPLAGSTDMQYF TGTGCCAGCAGCCCCCTAGCGGGAAGCACAGATATGCAGTATTTT TRBJ2-3 15 TRBD2 few TRBV7-8
CASSLGGAGGNEQFF TGTGCCAGCAGCTTAGGCGGGGCGGGGGGCAATGAGCAGTTCTTC TRBJ2-1 15 TRBD2 many TRBV7-8
CATRSGWEETQYF TGTGCCACCCGTAGCGGTTGGGAAGAGACCCAGTACTTC TRBJ2-5 13 . many TRBV24-1
CSASFGQGGSPLHF TGCAGTGCTAGTTTCGGACAGGGGGGTTCACCCCTCCACTTT TRBJ1-6 14 TRBD1 many TRBV20-1
CASSYSPAGGPLAKNIQYF TGTGCCAGCAGTTACTCTCCAGCGGGAGGGCCCTTAGCCAAAAACATTCAGTACTTC TRBJ2-4 19 TRBD2 many TRBV6-2/TRBV6-3
CARAVRDGYEQYF TGTGCCAGAGCGGTAAGGGACGGCTACGAGCAGTACTTC TRBJ2-7 13 . many TRBV2
CASSLLRPGVLSGANVLTF TGTGCCAGCAGTTTATTGAGACCAGGGGTCCTCTCTGGGGCCAACGTCCTGACTTTC TRBJ2-6 19 . . TRBV27
CASRATLRGRDGSYEQYF TGTGCCAGCAGAGCCACACTTCGCGGGCGGGACGGCTCCTACGAGCAGTACTTC TRBJ2-7 18 . . TRBV6-1
CASRLARRSPETQYF TGTGCCAGCAGGTTAGCGAGGAGATCACCAGAGACCCAGTACTTC TRBJ2-5 15 . many TRBV12-3/TRBV12-4
CAGSPKGGTNTGELFF TGTGCCGGCAGCCCCAAGGGCGGAACGAACACCGGGGAGCTGTTTTTT TRBJ2-2 16 . few TRBV7-3
CASSPRGSGRYNEQFF TGTGCCAGCAGTCCGCGGGGTAGCGGGAGGTACAATGAGCAGTTCTTC TRBJ2-1 16 TRBD2 many TRBV28
CASRDSGNTIYF TGTGCCTCCAGGGACTCTGGAAACACCATATATTTT TRBJ1-3 12 . many TRBV30
CASSLEVSTWEQYF TGTGCCAGCAGTTTAGAAGTTTCCACATGGGAGCAGTACTTC TRBJ2-7 14 . many TRBV28
CASSVRQDSNQPQHF TGTGCCAGCAGCGTACGACAGGATAGCAATCAGCCCCAGCATTTT TRBJ1-5 15 . . TRBV7-8
CASSLGIEVAGGQETQYF TGTGCCAGCAGCTTAGGGATCGAGGTAGCGGGAGGTCAAGAGACCCAGTACTTC TRBJ2-5 18 TRBD2 many TRBV7-7
CASSRGDPQETQYF TGTGCCAGCAGTCGTGGGGATCCACAAGAGACCCAGTACTTC TRBJ2-5 14 . many TRBV9
CAGNEEESDTNQPQHF TGTGCCGGGAACGAGGAGGAATCGGATACCAATCAGCCCCAGCATTTT TRBJ1-5 16 . few TRBV30
CASSQSEQGHTIYF TGTGCCAGCAGCCAAAGTGAGCAGGGACACACCATATATTTT TRBJ1-3 14 . . TRBV3-1
CSAHRGYEQYF TGCAGCGCCCACAGGGGATACGAGCAGTACTTC TRBJ2-7 11 TRBD1 . TRBV29-1
CASSAEDGRTREQYF TGTGCCAGCAGCGCAGAAGACGGACGAACACGGGAGCAGTACTTC TRBJ2-7 15 . few TRBV9
CAISDGTSWYQETQYF TGTGCCATCAGTGATGGGACTAGCTGGTACCAAGAGACCCAGTACTTC TRBJ2-5 16 TRBD2 many TRBV10-3
CSASLRQGGTEAFF TGCAGTGCTAGCCTTAGACAGGGGGGGACTGAAGCTTTCTTT TRBJ1-1 14 TRBD1 many TRBV20-1
CASSPRTGGSGANVLTF TGTGCCAGCAGCCCGCGGACAGGGGGCTCTGGGGCCAACGTCCTGACTTTC TRBJ2-6 17 TRBD1 . TRBV7-9
CSAKRINSPLHF TGCAGTGCTAAGCGTATTAATTCACCCCTCCACTTT TRBJ1-6 12 . few TRBV20-1
CASSKGGAGKGKNIQYF TGTGCCAGCAGTAAAGGTGGTGCAGGGAAGGGCAAAAACATTCAGTACTTC TRBJ2-4 17 . few TRBV12-3/TRBV12-4